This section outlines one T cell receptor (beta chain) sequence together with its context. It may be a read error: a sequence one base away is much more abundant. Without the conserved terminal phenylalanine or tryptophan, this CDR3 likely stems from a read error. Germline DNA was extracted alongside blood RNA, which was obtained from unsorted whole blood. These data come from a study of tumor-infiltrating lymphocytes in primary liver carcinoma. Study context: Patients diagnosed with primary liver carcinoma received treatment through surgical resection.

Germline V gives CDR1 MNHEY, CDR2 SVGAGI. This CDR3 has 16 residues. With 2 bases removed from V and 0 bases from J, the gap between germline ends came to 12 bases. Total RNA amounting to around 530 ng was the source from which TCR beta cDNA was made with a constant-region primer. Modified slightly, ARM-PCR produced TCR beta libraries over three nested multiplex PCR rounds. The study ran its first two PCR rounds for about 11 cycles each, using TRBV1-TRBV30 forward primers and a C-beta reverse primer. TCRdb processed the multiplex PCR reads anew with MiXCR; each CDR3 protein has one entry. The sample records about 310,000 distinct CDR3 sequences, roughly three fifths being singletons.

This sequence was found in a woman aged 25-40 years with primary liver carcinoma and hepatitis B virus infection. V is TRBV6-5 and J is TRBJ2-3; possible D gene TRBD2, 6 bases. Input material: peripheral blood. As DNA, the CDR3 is TGTGCCAGCAGTTACGGGACTTCAACTAGCACAGATACGCAGTATTCT. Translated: CASSYGTSTSTDTQYS.